Presented here are 31 T cell receptor beta chains from one specimen sequenced in a study of cytomegalovirus exposure and HLA in healthy donors. The PCR employed 60 Vbeta primers together with 13 Jbeta primers. The method was immunoSEQ multiplex PCR; TCRdb's version includes in-frame clones alone and lacks a portion of them. In the table there are 150,000 to 200,000 clones, over 65% of which are singletons. The material sequenced was PBMCs. These receptors all stem from a woman aged 35 to 49 in good health and CMV-seronegative.

This rearrangement joins TRBV11-2 to TRBJ1-2; TRBD1 matches at 10 bases. This CDR3 has 16 residues. V gave up 1 base and J gave up 5 bases; unmatched junction bases: 7. Per germline, CDR1 SGHAT and CDR2 FQNNGV. CDR3 DNA: TGTGCCAGCAGCTTAGTATCCGGGACAGGGGTGTATGGCTACACCTTC. Its translation is CASSLVSGTGVYGYTF.

The chain couples TRBV19 to TRBJ2-5, with D tentatively TRBD1 (5 bases). CDR1 is LNHDA and CDR2 is SQIVND in the germline V gene (reference sequence). The CDR3 covers 15 residues. The germline V and J ends were trimmed by 4 bases and 2 bases, with 14 bases remaining between them. CDR3 sequence (DNA): TGTGCCAGTAGTAGCTGGGGCGCTGGACAAGAGACCCAGTACTTC. Its protein product is CASSSWGAGQETQYF. The variable domain in full, completed from reference TRBV19 and TRBJ2-5, reads DGGITQSPKYLFRKEGQNVTLSCEQNLNHDAMYWYRQDPGQGLRLIYYSQIVNDFQKGDIAEGYSVSREKKESFPLTVTSAQKNPTAFYLCASSSWGAGQETQYFGPGTRLLVL.

This chain joins TRBV18 and TRBJ1-6; D not resolved. The CDR3 is made up of 13 amino acids. Per the germline V gene, CDR1 is KGHSH and CDR2 is LQKENI. Deletions cut 0 bases from V and 9 bases from J, with 6 bases between. CDR3 sequence reads: CASSPPPVSPLHF. CDR3 bases: TGTGCCAGCTCACCACCGCCGGTTTCACCCCTCCACTTT. Supplemented by reference TRBV18 and TRBJ1-6, the full variable domain reads NAGVMQNPRHLVRRRGQEARLRCSPMKGHSHVYWYRQLPEEGLKFMVYLQKENIIDESGMPKERFSAEFPKEGPSILRIQQVVRGDSAAYFCASSPPPVSPLHFGNGTRLTVT.

The rearrangement links TRBV14 to TRBJ2-5; TRBD1 matches 9 bases. Looked up from germline, CDR1 is SGHDN and CDR2 is FVKESK. The CDR3 loop spans 17 amino acids. With V trimmed by 0 bases and J by 1 base, 6 bases remained unmatched. The CDR3 loop reads CASSQDLDRGVQETQYF. In nucleotides, the CDR3 is TGTGCCAGCAGCCAAGATCTGGACAGGGGAGTCCAAGAGACCCAGTACTTC.

The gene calls are TRBV9 and TRBJ1-2; 8 positions match TRBD1. Trimming at V came to 0 bases and at J to 8 bases, leaving 6 bases not matched to a gene. The CDR3 runs to 14 residues. Per the germline V gene, CDR1 is SGDLS and CDR2 is YYNGEE. CDR3 loop: CASSVVSDREGYTF. The CDR3 DNA reads as TGTGCCAGCAGCGTAGTGTCGGACAGGGAGGGCTACACCTTC.

The chain recombines TRBV5-6 with TRBJ2-5; D remains unclear. CDR1 SGHDT and CDR2 YYEEEE come from the germline V gene. The CDR3 contains 13 residues. V lost 0 bases, J lost 5 bases, and 8 bases lay in between. CDR3 region: CASSLDSGETQYF. The CDR3 DNA follows: TGTGCCAGCAGCTTGGACAGTGGGGAGACCCAGTACTTC.

CDR3 region: CASSLTGYGNTIYF. As DNA, the CDR3 is TGCGCCAGCAGCCTGACAGGGTATGGAAACACCATATATTTT. The gene calls are TRBV5-1 and TRBJ1-3, with 7 bases that match TRBD1. The length of the CDR3 is 14 residues. Germline CDR1 SGHRS, CDR2 YFSETQ. V lost 4 bases and J lost 3; bases outside the gene matches: 4.

The V gene is TRBV28, the J gene TRBJ1-1; the D gene is possibly TRBD1 (6 bases). The V gene lost 2 bases and the J gene lost 2 bases, with 12 bases spanning the gap. The CDR3 sequence is 15 residues long. Germline CDR1 and CDR2: MDHEN and SYDVKM. The DNA for the CDR3 is TGTGCCAGCAGTTTACGGACAGAGTTAAACACTGAAGCTTTCTTT. Translating it yields CASSLRTELNTEAFF.

The gene calls are TRBV2 and TRBJ2-7; D unclear. V gave up 7 bases and J gave up 0 bases, with 16 bases separating them. The germline V gene encodes CDR1 SNHLY and CDR2 FYNNEI. The CDR3 contains 15 residues. CDR3 in amino acids: CASTQPGSGSYEQYF. DNA of the CDR3: TGTGCCAGCACCCAACCCGGGTCCGGCTCCTACGAGCAGTACTTC.

This clone was counted between two and nine times. Within the sample, other DNA sequences also encode this same CDR3. The V and J genes are TRBV5-1 and TRBJ2-3, with D perhaps matching TRBD2 (6 bases). This CDR3 is built from 14 residues. Germline V lookup: CDR1 SGHRS, CDR2 YFSETQ. With 0 bases removed from V and 2 bases from J, the gap between germline ends came to 7 bases. CDR3 amino acids: CASSLGDSTDTQYF. CDR3 DNA: TGCGCCAGCAGCTTGGGGGACTCCACAGATACGCAGTATTTT. Full variable domain (outside the CDR3, taken from reference TRBV5-1 and TRBJ2-3): KAGVTQTPRYLIKTRGQQVTLSCSPISGHRSVSWYQQTPGQGLQFLFEYFSETQRNKGNFPGRFSGRQFSNSRSEMNVSTLELGDSALYLCASSLGDSTDTQYFGPGTRLTVL.

V is TRBV2 and J is TRBJ1-5; TRBD1 matches 8 bases. V shed 6 bases and J 4 bases; nucleotides not matched to a gene: 5. Germline V gene lookup returns CDR1 SNHLY and CDR2 FYNNEI. This CDR3 has 14 amino acids. The CDR3 reads CASSGQGANQPQHF. The CDR3 bases are TGTGCCAGCAGCGGACAGGGAGCGAATCAGCCCCAGCATTTT. Drawing the rest from reference TRBV2 and TRBJ1-5, the complete variable domain is EPEVTQTPSHQVTQMGQEVILRCVPISNHLYFYWYRQILGQKVEFLVSFYNNEISEKSEIFDDQFSVERPDGSNFTLKIRSTKLEDSAMYFCASSGQGANQPQHFGDGTRLSIL.

The chain joins TRBV18 to TRBJ2-5, with 8 nucleotides matching TRBD2. V shed 9 bases and J 2 bases; nucleotides not matched to a gene: 5. Per germline, CDR1 KGHSH and CDR2 LQKENI. This CDR3 is 13 amino acids long. This CDR3 is CASCSGIQETQYF. DNA for the CDR3: TGTGCCAGTTGTAGCGGGATTCAAGAGACCCAGTACTTC.

The chain recombines TRBV5-4 with TRBJ2-6; 7 bases align to TRBD1. CDR3 size: 17 residues. V lost 4 bases, J lost 0 bases, and 7 bases stayed unmatched. Germline V lookup: CDR1 SGHNT, CDR2 YYREEE (reference sequence). This chain's CDR3 is CASSPGQANSGANVLTF. The CDR3 DNA follows: TGTGCCAGCAGCCCCGGACAGGCAAACTCTGGGGCCAACGTCCTGACTTTC.

This chain uses TRBV7-9 with TRBJ2-2, with 8 bases fitting TRBD1. Germline V gene lookup returns CDR1 SEHNR and CDR2 FQNEAQ (reference sequence). The CDR3 runs to 18 residues. After removal of 6 bases from V and 1 base from J, the junction contained 13 bases not matched to a gene. This chain's CDR3 is CASSPRTGHYQNTGELFF. Written as DNA, the CDR3 is TGTGCCAGCAGTCCCCGGACAGGGCATTACCAGAACACCGGGGAGCTGTTTTTT.

The CDR3 here is CASSSTAGTDTQYF. CDR3 coding DNA: TGTGCCAGCAGTTCTACAGCCGGCACAGATACGCAGTATTTT. The V and J genes are TRBV27 and TRBJ2-3; no clear D. Per the germline V gene, CDR1 is MNHEY and CDR2 is SMNVEV (reference sequence). Deletions cut 4 bases from V and 1 base from J, with 9 bases between. The CDR3 runs 14 residues.

This clone has more than one count but fewer than ten. The rearrangement uses TRBV6-4 and TRBJ2-3; the D gene is possibly TRBD2 (5 bases). This CDR3 comprises 14 residues. V dropped 0 bases and J dropped 8 bases, with 12 bases sitting between them. CDR1 is MRHNA and CDR2 is SNTAGT in the germline V gene. This chain's CDR3 is CASSDSISAGTQYF. CDR3 in DNA: TGTGCCAGCAGTGACTCGATTAGCGCCGGTACGCAGTATTTT.

The CDR3 bases are TGTGCCAGCAGTTTCGCTGACAGGGCTACTGGGGGCTACACCTTC. Protein product: CASSFADRATGGYTF. The J gene is TRBJ1-2, the V gene TRBV13; 7 nucleotides align to TRBD1. CDR3 length: 15 residues. CDR1 and CDR2 from the germline V gene are PRHDT and FYEKMQ (reference sequence). V shed 6 bases, J shed 8 bases, and the junction held 15 bases outside the gene matches.

This clone was found once. The V call is TRBV2, the J call TRBJ2-7; 8 nucleotides match TRBD1. Germline loops: CDR1 SNHLY, CDR2 FYNNEI. CDR3 length equals 13 residues. Trimming took 5 bases from V and 6 from J; bases not matched to a gene: 6. Written as DNA, the CDR3 is TGTGCCAGCAGTCGGGACAGGTCTGGCGAGCAGTACTTC. The encoded protein is CASSRDRSGEQYF.

This chain links TRBV4-2 with TRBJ2-7; tentatively, D is TRBD2 (5 bases). The V gene lost 4 bases and the J gene lost 0 bases, with 13 bases spanning the gap. The CDR3 extends over 15 amino acids. Germline V gene lookup returns CDR1 LGHNA and CDR2 YNFKEQ. The CDR3 loop reads CASSPSTGSSYEQYF. In nucleotides, the CDR3 is TGTGCCAGCAGCCCGTCGACTGGGAGCTCCTACGAGCAGTACTTC.

V usage is TRBV19 and J usage is TRBJ1-4; 9 bases are shared with TRBD1. Trimming cost V 7 bases and J 5 bases; bases outside gene matches: 8. The CDR3 is 15 amino acids. Germline loops: CDR1 LNHDA, CDR2 SQIVND (reference sequence). In DNA, the CDR3 is TGTGCCAGTACTTCCCGAGGGACAGGGAATGAAAAACTGTTTTTT. Its protein product is CASTSRGTGNEKLFF.

The rearrangement joins TRBV5-5 to TRBJ2-3; 10 bases align to TRBD2. V shed 0 bases, J shed 3 bases, and the junction held 7 bases outside the gene matches. The CDR3 spans 17 residues. Germline loops: CDR1 SGHKS, CDR2 YYEKEE (reference sequence). The CDR3 loop reads CASSLAASGGPTDTQYF. CDR3 DNA sequence: TGTGCCAGCAGCTTGGCCGCTAGCGGGGGCCCTACAGATACGCAGTATTTT.

V gene TRBV15 combines with J gene TRBJ1-6, with 7 bases lining up with TRBD1. The CDR3 is made up of 14 amino acids. The germline gives CDR1 LNHNV, CDR2 YYDKDF (reference sequence). Germline trimming cut 5 bases from V and 9 bases from J; bases unmatched to any gene: 7. The CDR3 region is CATSLGQASSPLHF. The CDR3 nucleotides read TGTGCCACCAGCCTCGGACAGGCTTCTTCACCCCTCCACTTT.

V usage is TRBV10-2 and J usage is TRBJ2-7; tentative D call: TRBD2 (5 bases). This CDR3 has 14 amino acids. Deletions cut 2 bases from V and 3 bases from J, with 11 bases between. Germline assignment: CDR1 WSHSY and CDR2 SAAADI. The CDR3 spells CASSERLGSYEQYF. The CDR3, as DNA: TGCGCCAGCAGTGAGCGCCTAGGGAGCTACGAGCAGTACTTC.

The CDR3 sequence: CASSITTQETQYF. The CDR3 nucleotides read TGTGCCAGTAGTATTACGACTCAAGAGACCCAGTACTTC. This rearrangement joins TRBV19 to TRBJ2-5, with D uncertain. Germline V CDR1 and CDR2: LNHDA, SQIVND (reference sequence). The V gene lost 3 bases and the J gene lost 2 bases, with 7 bases spanning the gap. The CDR3 contains 13 residues.

This chain links TRBV10-1 with TRBJ1-2, with D possibly being TRBD1 (6 bases). The germline CDR1 and CDR2 sequences are WNHNN and SYGVQD (reference sequence). This CDR3 comprises 15 residues. V was shortened by 3 bases and J by 2 bases, with 13 bases between the two germline ends. CDR3 amino acids: CASSDSDSLNYGYTF. DNA of the CDR3: TGCGCCAGCAGTGACTCGGACAGCTTAAACTATGGCTACACCTTC.

V usage is TRBV6-6 and J usage is TRBJ2-5; D unclear. Germline V gene lookup returns CDR1 MNHNY and CDR2 SVGAGI (reference sequence). This CDR3 contains 14 residues. Trimming took off 4 bases at V and 5 bases at J, with 14 bases between the two ends. CDR3 sequence reads: CASSSLSAGETQYF. The DNA of the CDR3 is TGTGCCAGCAGTTCCCTCTCGGCCGGGGAGACCCAGTACTTC.

The chain employs TRBV5-6 and TRBJ1-1; D is possibly TRBD1 (6 bases). CDR1 is SGHDT and CDR2 is YYEEEE in the germline V gene. The CDR3 loop spans 17 amino acids. V lost 6 bases to trimming and J lost 0 bases, with 21 bases between them. The CDR3 loop is CASNRPGAWGMNTEAFF. The CDR3 coding sequence is TGTGCCAGCAATCGACCAGGGGCTTGGGGTATGAACACTGAAGCTTTCTTT.

The chain couples TRBV7-6 to TRBJ2-5; 12 bases align to TRBD2. CDR3 length equals 17 residues. V gave up 6 bases and J gave up 5 bases; unmatched junction bases: 13. Germline CDR1 and CDR2: SGHVS and FNYEAQ. CDR3 loop: CASRDLAGGTPLETQYF. Here the CDR3 DNA reads TGTGCCAGCAGGGACCTAGCGGGGGGGACCCCTCTGGAGACCCAGTACTTC.

Notes on this clone: The sample carries other DNA sequences with the same CDR3. The CDR3 nucleotides read TGCGCCAGCAGCTTGGCCGGGAACACTGAAGCTTTCTTT. It specifies CASSLAGNTEAFF. The chain uses TRBV5-1 and TRBJ1-1; D ambiguous. CDR1 is SGHRS and CDR2 is YFSETQ in the germline V gene. The ends were cut back, 0 bases at V and 1 base at J, with 4 bases in the middle. CDR3 length: 13 amino acids.

The rearrangement links TRBV19 to TRBJ1-3, with no clear D. Trimming cost V 3 bases and J 0 bases, with 9 bases left between them. Germline V gene sequence: CDR1 LNHDA, CDR2 SQIVND (reference sequence). The CDR3 runs 15 residues. The CDR3 DNA sequence: TGTGCCAGTAGTATCGCCGACTTCTCTGGAAACACCATATATTTT. This encodes CASSIADFSGNTIYF.

This sequence joins TRBV28 and TRBJ1-4; no clear D gene. Trimming took 3 bases from V and 4 from J, leaving 12 bases between them. From germline, CDR1 is MDHEN and CDR2 SYDVKM. The CDR3 length is 15 residues. The CDR3 protein is CASSFVTSINEKLFF. The DNA for the CDR3 is TGTGCCAGCAGTTTCGTCACCTCTATTAATGAAAAACTGTTTTTT.